This passage covers 30 T cell receptor beta chains from one sample sequenced in a study of blood T cells in healthy people across ages. A sample-barcoded 5' primer and a J-beta primer mix were used in a second PCR of roughly 7 to 11 cycles. Each CDR3 protein is one row after TCRdb ran MiXCR on the 5' RACE reads. The sample has nearly 1 million distinct CDR3 sequences; 51% are singletons. The specimen sequenced was blood. The receptors originated from a woman between 55 and 75 years old in good health.

The chain is built from TRBV27 and TRBJ2-7; the D gene is possibly TRBD1 (6 bases). V was trimmed by 9 bases and J by 5 bases, leaving 20 bases between them. The CDR3 contains 14 residues. Germline CDR1 and CDR2: MNHEY and SMNVEV (reference sequence). CDR3 in amino acids: CASKGVLFSDEQYF. The DNA of the CDR3 is TGTGCCAGTAAGGGGGTCCTCTTTTCGGACGAGCAGTACTTC.

V gene TRBV3-1 combines with J gene TRBJ1-2; D is ambiguous. This CDR3 spans 14 amino acids. Germline V gene lookup returns CDR1 LGHDT and CDR2 YNNKEL (reference sequence). Trimming took 1 base from V and 8 from J, leaving 14 bases between them. CDR3 region: CASSQGLFGGGYTF. CDR3 nucleotide sequence: TGTGCCAGCAGCCAAGGACTCTTCGGTGGGGGCTACACCTTC.

This clonotype has a handful of counts. This chain uses TRBV7-2 with TRBJ2-4, with 11 bases fitting TRBD2. V dropped 1 base and J dropped 7; count of bases not matched to a gene: 3. CDR3 size: 15 residues. Germline-derived CDR1 and CDR2 are SGHTA and FQGNSA. CDR3 sequence reads: CASSLVTSGSNIQYF. As DNA, the CDR3 is TGTGCCAGCAGCTTAGTTACTAGCGGGAGCAACATTCAGTACTTC.

In nucleotides, the CDR3 is TGCGCCAGCAGCCAAGGTATCCTAGCGGGGGGCGCCAATGAGCAGTTCTTC. Translated: CASSQGILAGGANEQFF. This chain links TRBV4-3 with TRBJ2-1; TRBD2 agrees at 11 bases. The CDR3 extends over 17 amino acids. Per germline, CDR1 LGHNA and CDR2 YSLEER. V dropped 1 base and J dropped 6; count of bases not matched to a gene: 8.

The chain links TRBV7-9 to TRBJ2-3; D may be TRBD2 (6 bases). The CDR3 runs to 16 residues. The V end lost 8 bases, the J end lost 4 bases, and 22 bases lay between the germline ends. Germline V gene lookup returns CDR1 SEHNR and CDR2 FQNEAQ (reference sequence). The CDR3 coding sequence is TGTGCCAGCGCAATCAAACTAGCCCCGATGCCAGATACGCAGTATTTT. This codes for CASAIKLAPMPDTQYF.

This chain uses TRBV20-1 with TRBJ2-1, with 14 bases aligning to TRBD2. The CDR3 has 19 amino acids. Germline V lookup: CDR1 DFQATT, CDR2 SNEGSKA (reference sequence). Trimming cost V 6 bases and J 5 bases; bases outside gene matches: 18. This CDR3 reads CSATTGTSGRVSRDNEQFF. The CDR3 nucleotides are TGCAGTGCAACAACCGGGACTAGCGGGAGAGTGTCCCGGGACAATGAGCAGTTCTTC.

With regard to this clonotype: One junction end disagrees with the germline gene, perhaps due to a read error. The genes are TRBV7-9 and TRBJ2-7; D gene uncertain. Looked up from germline, CDR1 is SEHNR and CDR2 is FQNEAQ (reference sequence). The CDR3 covers 14 residues. CDR3 sequence (DNA): TGCCCCCCCCCGAGAATCAAGAGCTCCTACGAGCAGTACTTC. Translating gives CPPPRIKSSYEQYF. Full variable domain (rest looked up from reference TRBV7-9 and TRBJ2-7): DTGVSQNPRHKITKRGQNVTFRCDPISEHNRLYWYRQTLGQGPEFLTYFQNEAQLEKSRLLSDRFSAERPKGSFSTLEIQRTEQGDSAMYLCPPPRIKSSYEQYFGPGTRLTVT.

This clonotype was seen ten or more times. This chain links TRBV12-3 or TRBV12-4 with TRBJ2-3; perhaps TRBD1 as D (5 bases). The CDR3 has 15 residues. Trimming pared 4 bases from V and 5 bases from J, leaving 16 bases between. Here the CDR3 DNA reads TGTGCCAGCAGTTCAGGGTCCGGTCAGGGAGATACGCAGTATTTT. Translating gives CASSSGSGQGDTQYF.

J is TRBJ2-1 and V is TRBV20-1, with D maybe TRBD2 (6 bases). The CDR3 extends over 13 amino acids. Trimming took 5 bases from V and 4 from J, leaving 12 bases between them. Germline V lookup: CDR1 DFQATT, CDR2 SNEGSKA (reference sequence). CDR3 sequence reads: CSAPSTSYNEQFF. CDR3 coding DNA: TGCAGTGCTCCTTCGACTAGTTACAATGAGCAGTTCTTC.

This sequence joins TRBV14 and TRBJ1-2; 7 bases align to TRBD1. The ends lost 2 bases at V and 8 bases at J; junction bases unmatched: 11. The CDR3 runs 15 residues. The germline V gene encodes CDR1 SGHDN and CDR2 FVKESK. CDR3 sequence (DNA): TGTGCCAGCAGCCAACTACCGGGACAGCATGGAGGCTACACCTTC. Its translation is CASSQLPGQHGGYTF.

This chain links TRBV11-2 with TRBJ1-2, with D uncertain. The length of the CDR3 is 17 residues. V lost 1 base and J lost 5, with 20 bases in between. Germline-derived CDR1 and CDR2 are SGHAT and FQNNGV. The CDR3 nucleotides read TGTGCCAGCAGCTTAGTAGGCCTTTGGGATCCTCGTTATGGCTACACCTTC. As protein: CASSLVGLWDPRYGYTF. The entire variable domain, with the rest obtained from reference TRBV11-2 and TRBJ1-2, is as follows: EAGVAQSPRYKIIEKRQSVAFWCNPISGHATLYWYQQILGQGPKLLIQFQNNGVVDDSQLPKDRFSAERLKGVDSTLKIQPAKLEDSAVYLCASSLVGLWDPRYGYTFGSGTRLTVV.

Note on this clonotype: With a much larger clone just one base away, this may be a read error. The chain combines TRBV3-1 with TRBJ2-3, with D unclear. CDR1 and CDR2 from the germline V gene are LGHDT and YNNKEL (reference sequence). V was trimmed by 4 bases and J by 4 bases, leaving 6 bases between them. This CDR3 has 12 residues. CDR3 DNA sequence: TGTGCCAGCAGCCGTTCATCAGATACGCAGTATTTT. It codes for CASSRSSDTQYF.

This rearrangement joins TRBV20-1 to TRBJ2-7, with 7 bases aligning to TRBD1. The DNA end is more similar to TRBJ2-5, so the J call may be wrong. Germline lookup yields CDR1 DFQATT and CDR2 SNEGSKA (reference sequence). The CDR3 loop spans 15 amino acids. The CDR3 spells CSARAPRTGRETQYF. CDR3 bases: TGCAGTGCTAGAGCCCCCCGGACAGGACGGGAGACCCAGTACTTC.

The chain combines TRBV3-1 with TRBJ2-5, with 7 bases identical to TRBD1. The CDR3 spans 14 residues. Trimming removed 1 base from V and 11 bases from J; junction bases left unmatched: 10. Germline V gives CDR1 LGHDT, CDR2 YNNKEL (reference sequence). The CDR3 sequence is CASSQVGGHLGQYF. The CDR3 DNA reads TGTGCCAGCAGCCAAGTAGGGGGCCACCTCGGGCAGTACTTC.

This sequence joins TRBV21-1 and TRBJ1-2; the D segment call TRBD1 is taken from the table without a DNA check. TRBV21-1 is a pseudogene locus. The CDR3 is made up of 15 amino acids. CDR3 coding DNA: TGTGCAGAGGCATCAAAACCGGGACCGTCATATGGCTACACCTTC. It encodes CAEASKPGPSYGYTF.

This clonotype was picked up a small number of times. The rearrangement joins TRBV9 to TRBJ2-7, with D possibly being TRBD2 (6 bases). The germline gives CDR1 SGDLS, CDR2 YYNGEE. This CDR3 has 13 residues. Trimming pared 5 bases from V and 7 bases from J, leaving 16 bases between. The CDR3 spells CASSYQTGGEQYF. The CDR3 DNA is TGTGCCAGCAGTTACCAAACAGGAGGGGAGCAGTACTTC. Variable domain in full (rest from reference TRBV9 and TRBJ2-7): DSGVTQTPKHLITATGQRVTLRCSPRSGDLSVYWYQQSLDQGLQFLIQYYNGEERAKGNILERFSAQQFPDLHSELNLSSLELGDSALYFCASSYQTGGEQYFGPGTRLTVT.

As for this clonotype: The germline gene is not matched at one end of the junction; a read error may be the cause. CDR3: CASSPRGTVSNQPRHF. The CDR3 DNA follows: TGTGCCAGCAGTCCCAGGGGGACGGTTAGCAATCAGCCCCGGCATTTT. The chain is built from TRBV28 and TRBJ1-5, with 7 bases lining up with TRBD1. Per germline, CDR1 MDHEN and CDR2 SYDVKM. The CDR3 consists of 16 residues.

The J gene is TRBJ1-5, the V gene TRBV12-3 or TRBV12-4; 8 bases line up with TRBD1. The CDR3 is made up of 15 amino acids. Trimming at V came to 2 bases and at J to 2 bases, leaving 2 bases not matched to a gene. The CDR3 DNA follows: TGTGCCAGCAGTTTAATGACAGGGGGCAATCAGCCCCAGCATTTT. It codes for CASSLMTGGNQPQHF.

This chain links TRBV5-5 with TRBJ1-5; D gene unclear. The CDR3 length is 14 residues. Germline V gene lookup returns CDR1 SGHKS and CDR2 YYEKEE (reference sequence). Trimming took off 1 base at V and 1 base at J, with 6 bases between the two ends. The CDR3 sequence: CASSLLDSNQPQHF. The CDR3 DNA is TGTGCCAGCAGCTTGTTGGACAGCAATCAGCCCCAGCATTTT.

The J gene is TRBJ2-3, the V gene TRBV7-9, with D perhaps TRBD2 (5 bases). Trimming cost V 6 bases and J 1 base, with 14 bases left between them. The CDR3 loop spans 15 amino acids. Germline-derived CDR1 and CDR2 are SEHNR and FQNEAQ (reference sequence). CDR3 coding DNA: TGTGCCAGCAGGCCGATTTTGGGAGGCACAGATACGCAGTATTTT. Translation: CASRPILGGTDTQYF.

This clonotype was picked up a small number of times. The V and J genes are TRBV27 and TRBJ2-3; TRBD2 matches 10 bases. Germline V gives CDR1 MNHEY, CDR2 SMNVEV (reference sequence). The CDR3 has 13 residues. The V segment lost 8 bases and the J segment 8 bases; nucleotides outside the gene matches: 7. CDR3 region: CASQGLAVRTQYF. As DNA, the CDR3 is TGTGCCAGCCAAGGACTAGCGGTGCGTACGCAGTATTTT.

The CDR3 sequence: CAWSQANSYEQYF. In nucleotides, the CDR3 is TGTGCCTGGAGTCAGGCCAACTCCTACGAGCAGTACTTC. The J gene is TRBJ2-7, the V gene TRBV30; D is ambiguous. The V and J ends lost 2 bases and 0 bases respectively, with 8 bases between them. CDR1 and CDR2 (germline): GTSNPN, SVGIG (reference sequence). The CDR3 length is 13 residues.

In regard to this clonotype: It may be a read error: a sequence one base away is much more abundant. The chain joins TRBV20-1 to TRBJ2-1; tentatively, D is TRBD2 (6 bases). Germline loops: CDR1 DFQATT, CDR2 SNEGSKA (reference sequence). Trimming cost V 8 bases and J 7 bases, with 27 bases left between them. The CDR3 has 16 residues. The CDR3 DNA reads TGCAGTACTTCTCCGACCTCCGGGCGGGGTGGGAATGAGCAGTTCTTC. It codes for CSTSPTSGRGGNEQFF.

This clonotype was counted a single time. This chain connects TRBV29-1 to TRBJ2-5, with D perhaps TRBD1 (6 bases). The CDR3 consists of 14 residues. Germline V CDR1 and CDR2: SQVTM, ANQGSEA. V was cut by 3 bases and J by 13 bases, with 24 bases left in between. For the CDR3, the DNA is TGCAGCGTTGAGGTTAAGGACAGACGCTACGAGCGGTACTTC. This codes for CSVEVKDRRYERYF. Filled out from reference TRBV29-1 and TRBJ2-5, the complete variable domain reads SAVISQKPSRDICQRGTSLTIQCQVDSQVTMMFWYRQQPGQSLTLIATANQGSEATYESGFVIDKFPISRPNLTFSTLTVSNMSPEDSSIYLCSVEVKDRRYERYFGPGTRLLVL.

V gene TRBV9 combines with J gene TRBJ2-1, with a weak D call TRBD2 (6 bases). Germline V lookup: CDR1 SGDLS, CDR2 YYNGEE. This CDR3 has 16 residues. The V gene lost 1 base and the J gene lost 0 bases, with 11 bases spanning the gap. The CDR3 sequence: CASSVISGHSYNEQFF. CDR3 DNA sequence: TGTGCCAGCAGCGTAATCAGCGGGCACTCCTACAATGAGCAGTTCTTC.

This clonotype appeared a few times. J is TRBJ2-2 and V is TRBV29-1; D is perhaps TRBD1 (6 bases). Between the trimmed V and J ends, which lost 7 bases and 5 bases, there was a span of 14 bases. From germline, CDR1 is SQVTM and CDR2 ANQGSEA. This CDR3 is built from 13 residues. The CDR3 reads CSASWGPTGELFF. The CDR3 nucleotides are TGCAGCGCTTCCTGGGGGCCTACCGGGGAGCTGTTTTTT.

The gene calls are TRBV5-6 and TRBJ1-4, with no clear D. Germline loops: CDR1 SGHDT, CDR2 YYEEEE. The CDR3 has 14 amino acids. Trimming shortened V by 0 bases and J by 10 bases, and 13 bases separated the two germline ends. The CDR3, as DNA: TGTGCCAGCAGCTTGGGGGCAGCCTCGGGAAAACTGTTTTTT. It specifies CASSLGAASGKLFF.

The chain uses TRBV12-3 or TRBV12-4 and TRBJ1-6; D perhaps matches TRBD1 (6 bases). Between the trimmed V and J ends, which lost 5 bases and 9 bases, there was a span of 8 bases. This CDR3 has 12 residues. CDR3 sequence: CASSPGVSPLHF. For the CDR3, the DNA is TGTGCCAGCAGTCCAGGGGTTTCACCCCTCCACTTT.

This clonotype was detected only once. The chain recombines TRBV28 with TRBJ2-5; 12 bases line up with TRBD2. The assigned J gene may be wrong: the sequence end matches TRBJ2-7 better. CDR1 and CDR2 (germline): MDHEN, SYDVKM. CDR3 size: 18 residues. In DNA form, the CDR3 reads TGTGCCAGCAGTTTCCCGGATTCTAGCGGGAGGGCCGAGTACGAGCAGTACTTC. Encoded protein: CASSFPDSSGRAEYEQYF.

Concerning this clonotype: This may come from a read error, since a much larger clone is one base off. The chain links TRBV4-2 to TRBJ2-5, with 7 bases identical to TRBD1. Germline CDR1 LGHNA, CDR2 YNFKEQ. J gave up 7 bases and V 4 bases, and 15 bases lay outside the gene matches. The CDR3 contains 16 residues. The CDR3 coding sequence is TGTGCCAGCAGCCGCCAGGTGGGACAGCAAGACGGGACCCAGTACTTC. This sequence encodes CASSRQVGQQDGTQYF.